This TCR beta chain was sequenced in a study of cytomegalovirus exposure and HLA in healthy donors. V shed 1 base and J shed 3 bases, with 10 bases lying between them. The length of the CDR3 is 14 residues. Germline loops: CDR1 SGHTA, CDR2 FQGNSA. In the PCR, 60 Vbeta and 13 Jbeta primers were used. Measured with immunoSEQ multiplex PCR; TCRdb has only the in-frame clones, and not every one. The sample yields about 170,000 clones, 80% to 90% seen once. As for this clone: As yet, its antigen is unknown.

Study conclusions and caveats: Earlier analysis yielded a pattern in which most TCR beta V segments were productive about 87% or about 30% of the time. Accurate prediction of most subjects' HLA-A and HLA-B alleles from TCR beta sequences was reported. While the bulk of TCR sequences proved rare, some public TCRs turned up in many donors. Likely technical artifact: a cluster of highly shared sequence variants.

The material sequenced was PBMCs. The clonotype was recovered from a woman aged 18-29 years in good health and CMV-seronegative. The chain has TRBV7-2 and TRBJ2-7, with D hard to call. CDR3 loop: CASSLDGRYYEQYF. CDR3 nucleotides: TGTGCCAGCAGCTTAGACGGTCGTTACTACGAGCAGTACTTC.